This passage covers 15 T cell receptor beta chains from one sample sequenced in a study of chemoradiotherapy in HPV16-positive cancers. Libraries were prepared by immunoSEQ multiplex PCR; TCRdb keeps only in-frame clonotypes and omits some of them. The data hold thousands of clones, with roughly 70% observed a single time. The input for sequencing was tumor tissue, taken from a patient who underwent chemoradiotherapy. All receptors derive from a human donor with HPV-associated anogenital cancer.

J is TRBJ1-1 and V is TRBV11-3; TRBD1 matches 7 bases. CDR3 size: 15 residues. From germline, CDR1 is SGHNT and CDR2 YENEEA. V lost 2 bases and J lost 1; bases outside the gene matches: 4. DNA for the CDR3: TGTGCCAGCAGCTTACCAGGGGGGCGGAACACTGAAGCTTTCTTT. Its protein product is CASSLPGGRNTEAFF. The full variable domain, with the rest looked up from reference TRBV11-3 and TRBJ1-1, is EAGVVQSPRYKIIEKKQPVAFWCNPISGHNTLYWYLQNLGQGPELLIRYENEEAVDDSQLPKDRFSAERLKGVDSTLKIQPAELGDSAVYLCASSLPGGRNTEAFFGQGTRLTVV.

The chain recombines TRBV9 with TRBJ1-4, with D tentatively TRBD1 (5 bases). The germline V gene has CDR1 SGDLS and CDR2 YYNGEE. The CDR3 is 17 residues long. Trimming took 4 bases from V and 0 from J, leaving 16 bases between them. CDR3 DNA: TGTGCCAGCAGCTTACATACAGGAGGCCCAACTAATGAAAAACTGTTTTTT. Its protein is CASSLHTGGPTNEKLFF.

The chain has TRBV5-8 and TRBJ2-1; 7 positions agree with TRBD2. Unmatched junction bases numbered 1, after V lost 0 bases and J lost 4 bases. Germline V gene data show CDR1 as SGHTS and CDR2 as YDEGEE. This CDR3 region has 14 residues. The CDR3 region is CASSLEAGYNEQFF. CDR3 nucleotide sequence: TGTGCCAGCAGCTTGGAAGCGGGGTACAATGAGCAGTTCTTC.

The rearrangement links TRBV4-1 to TRBJ1-1; D uncertain. The CDR3 contains 15 residues. CDR1 MGHRA and CDR2 YSYEKL come from the germline V gene. V gave up 3 bases and J gave up 1 base, with 12 bases separating them. CDR3 region: CASSHDPTGNTEAFF. In DNA form, the CDR3 reads TGCGCCAGCAGCCATGATCCCACCGGGAACACTGAAGCTTTCTTT.

The rearrangement joins TRBV19 to TRBJ2-5; 11 positions agree with TRBD2. The CDR3 totals 15 residues. Trimming cost V 6 bases and J 4 bases; bases outside gene matches: 7. In germline, CDR1 is LNHDA, CDR2 SQIVND (reference sequence). The CDR3 is CASRMTSGVGETQYF. The CDR3 DNA is TGTGCCAGTAGGATGACTAGCGGGGTGGGAGAGACCCAGTACTTC.

The rearrangement joins TRBV11-3 to TRBJ2-7, with 7 bases that match TRBD1. Germline loops: CDR1 SGHNT, CDR2 YENEEA. This CDR3 has 14 residues. The V and J ends lost 4 bases and 3 bases, in that order; junction bases with no gene match: 6. CDR3 coding DNA: TGTGCCAGCAGCTCACCGGGACAGAGCTACGAGCAGTACTTC. It specifies CASSSPGQSYEQYF.

The rearrangement uses TRBV7-3 and TRBJ2-2; 8 positions match TRBD2. The CDR3 runs to 16 residues. Germline trimming cut 5 bases from V and 0 bases from J; bases unmatched to any gene: 5. CDR1 and CDR2 from the germline V gene are SGHTA and FQGTGA. CDR3 DNA sequence: TGTGCCAGCAGCCCAAGAGCGGGGGCGAACACCGGGGAGCTGTTTTTT. This codes for CASSPRAGANTGELFF.

In this sample, this clone is large. CDR3 bases: TGTGCCAGCAGCCTGGGACCGATAAATTCACCCCTCCACTTT. This codes for CASSLGPINSPLHF. The J gene is TRBJ1-6, the V gene TRBV27, with TRBD1 as a possible D gene (5 bases). Per germline, CDR1 MNHEY and CDR2 SMNVEV (reference sequence). With 6 bases removed from V and 7 bases from J, the gap between germline ends came to 13 bases. This CDR3 contains 14 residues.

This clone is termed large. For the CDR3, the DNA is TGTGCCAGTAGTATAGGGCAGGTTAACACCGGGGAGCTGTTTTTT. It yields the protein CASSIGQVNTGELFF. The J gene is TRBJ2-2, the V gene TRBV19; D is undetermined. The CDR3 contains 15 residues. The V gene's germline CDR1 is LNHDA and CDR2 SQIVND (reference sequence). Trimming shortened V by 1 base and J by 2 bases, and 8 bases separated the two germline ends.

In this sample, this clone is large. The V and J genes are TRBV7-9 and TRBJ2-1; D unclear. Trimming removed 2 bases from V and 2 bases from J, with 10 bases in between. CDR1 is SEHNR, CDR2 FQNEAQ, per germline (reference sequence). The CDR3 extends over 15 amino acids. The CDR3 sequence: CASSLTEMTYNEQFF. The CDR3 DNA is TGTGCCAGCAGCTTAACGGAGATGACCTACAATGAGCAGTTCTTC. Full variable domain (missing parts from reference TRBV7-9 and TRBJ2-1): DTGVSQNPRHKITKRGQNVTFRCDPISEHNRLYWYRQTLGQGPEFLTYFQNEAQLEKSRLLSDRFSAERPKGSFSTLEIQRTEQGDSAMYLCASSLTEMTYNEQFFGPGTRLTVL.

J is TRBJ1-5 and V is TRBV6-1, with D tentatively TRBD1 (6 bases). V gave up 5 bases and J gave up 9 bases, with 17 bases separating them. Germline assignment: CDR1 MNHNS and CDR2 SASEGT. The CDR3 runs 14 residues. The CDR3 loop is CASSSSGARWPQHF. For the CDR3, the DNA is TGTGCCAGCAGTTCCTCGGGGGCAAGGTGGCCCCAGCATTTT.

Within the sample, this clone is large. The V and J genes are TRBV5-1 and TRBJ1-6, with a weak D call TRBD1 (5 bases). CDR1 is SGHRS and CDR2 is YFSETQ in the germline V gene. The CDR3 length is 14 residues. With 1 base removed from V and 7 bases from J, the gap between germline ends came to 9 bases. DNA for the CDR3: TGCGCCAGCAGCTTGTTAGGGGAGAATTCACCCCTCCACTTT. As protein: CASSLLGENSPLHF.

The chain couples TRBV5-1 to TRBJ2-1, with TRBD2 as a possible D gene (6 bases). From germline, CDR1 is SGHRS and CDR2 YFSETQ. The V and J ends lost 4 bases and 2 bases respectively, with 16 bases between them. The length of the CDR3 is 16 residues. CDR3 sequence reads: CASSRPGEGPYNEQFF. In DNA, the CDR3 is TGCGCCAGCAGCCGACCGGGAGAGGGGCCCTACAATGAGCAGTTCTTC.

The genes are TRBV27 and TRBJ2-1; D is perhaps TRBD1 (6 bases). V dropped 6 bases and J dropped 4 bases, with 13 bases sitting between them. The CDR3 spans 14 residues. Per germline, CDR1 MNHEY and CDR2 SMNVEV (reference sequence). CDR3 sequence reads: CASSQSTGYNEQFF. As DNA, the CDR3 is TGTGCCAGCAGCCAATCGACAGGTTACAATGAGCAGTTCTTC.

The chain uses TRBV6-6 and TRBJ1-2; a weak D match, TRBD1 (5 bases). Trimming pared 10 bases from V and 7 bases from J, leaving 16 bases between. The CDR3 spans 12 residues. Germline values: CDR1 MNHNY, CDR2 SVGAGI (reference sequence). The CDR3 bases are TGTGCCACCAGGGAGGGCCAGGGTGGCTACACCTTC. The encoded protein is CATREGQGGYTF.